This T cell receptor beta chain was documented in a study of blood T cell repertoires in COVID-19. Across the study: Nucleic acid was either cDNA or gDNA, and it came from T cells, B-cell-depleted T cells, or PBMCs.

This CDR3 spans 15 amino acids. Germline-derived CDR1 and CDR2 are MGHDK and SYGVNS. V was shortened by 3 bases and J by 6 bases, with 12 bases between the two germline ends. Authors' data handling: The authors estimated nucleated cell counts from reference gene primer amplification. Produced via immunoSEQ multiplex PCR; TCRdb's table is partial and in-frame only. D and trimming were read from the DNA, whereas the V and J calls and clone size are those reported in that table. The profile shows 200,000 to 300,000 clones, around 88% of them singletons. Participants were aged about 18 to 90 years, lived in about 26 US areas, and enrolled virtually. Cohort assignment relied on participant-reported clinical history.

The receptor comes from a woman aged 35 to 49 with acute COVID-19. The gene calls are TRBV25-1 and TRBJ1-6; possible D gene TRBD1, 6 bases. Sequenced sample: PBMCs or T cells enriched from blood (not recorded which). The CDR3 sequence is CASSDAGAPNSPLHF. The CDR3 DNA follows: TGTGCCAGCAGTGACGCAGGGGCCCCTAATTCACCCCTCCACTTT.